This T cell receptor beta chain was sequenced for a study of beta chain features in type 1 diabetes. On the study more broadly: Across all samples, around 98 million sorted cells were examined.

Study-level points and caveats: Across all four CD4+ subsets, people with type 1 diabetes showed modestly shorter TCRB CDR3s.

This clone was detected only a few times. The target antigen is unknown. All of the isolated RNA was reverse transcribed, so expressed TCRB transcripts were sequenced. Sequenced by immunoSEQ multiplex PCR; TCRdb stores in-frame clones only, minus some. The table includes hundreds of thousands of clones, 13% to 15% detected once. The length of the CDR3 is 12 residues. Trimming cost V 6 bases and J 3 bases; bases outside gene matches: 2. CDR1 MDHEN and CDR2 SYDVKM come from the germline V gene. This TCR derives from a man aged 25 to 40 with type 1 diabetes. The chain carries TRBV28 and TRBJ2-7; 7 positions agree with TRBD1. The sequenced sample consisted of naive CD4+ T cells from blood. This chain's CDR3 is CASRQGYYEQYF. The CDR3 nucleotides read TGTGCCAGCAGACAGGGGTACTACGAGCAGTACTTC.